This TCR beta chain is from a study of CD8+CD57+ T cells in acquired aplastic anemia. Study context: Roughly 3.2 ug was the average amount of DNA from sorted CD4+ and CD8+ cells. The study obtained about 10 million reads on average for CD4+ cells from healthy donors.

Template material for TCR beta VDJ and CDR3 profiling consisted of genomic DNA. TCRdb ran MiXCR on the reads and lists one entry per CDR3 protein. The sample yields roughly 61,000 distinct CDR3 sequences, about 56% seen once. Comments on this clonotype: Antigen: not known.

Germline loops: CDR1 ENHRY, CDR2 SYGVKD. The CDR3 runs 14 residues. The trim removed 7 bases at V and 4 bases at J, leaving 8 bases unmatched. Overall study findings and caveats: Researchers reported that CD8+ Simpson's diversity was not significantly different in patients versus controls.

Sequencing used sorted CD4+, CD8+, or CD8+CD57+ T cells (not recorded which) from PBMCs. The sequence came from a human donor in good health, serving as a control. The J gene is TRBJ1-2, the V gene TRBV10-3; 8 bases line up with TRBD1. CDR3 bases: TGTGCCATCAAAACGGGACAGGACTCCTATGGCTACACCTTC. This encodes CAIKTGQDSYGYTF.